The clone carrying this TCR beta chain was detected only a few times. TCR beta VDJ and CDR3 profiles were obtained from a genomic DNA template. In TCRdb, the reads were re-called with MiXCR into one record per CDR3 protein. This table holds around 500,000 distinct CDR3 sequences, around 32% found once. The sample is drawn from a study of CD8+CD57+ T cells in acquired aplastic anemia. Patients chosen for sequencing had CD8+CD57+ cells that had expanded, as shown by flow cytometry. Per germline, CDR1 MNHNS and CDR2 SASEGT. This CDR3 has 13 residues. V was clipped by 11 bases and J by 4 bases; unmatched bases: 10.

Sequencing used sorted CD4+, CD8+, or CD8+CD57+ T cells (not recorded which) from PBMCs. This sequence was found in a human donor with aplastic anemia. This chain connects TRBV6-1 to TRBJ1-2; 7 nucleotides line up with TRBD1. CDR3 in DNA: TGTGCCGCCTCCGGGGACAGCTTCTATGGCTACACCTTC. This encodes CAASGDSFYGYTF.